The 21 T cell receptor beta chains given below trace back to one sample, sequenced in a study of tissue T cells after allogeneic stem cell transplantation. Assay: immunoSEQ multiplex PCR; the TCRdb copy retains only in-frame clones and omits some. The sample has 20,000 to 25,000 clones, over 60% seen once; the top ten hold around 0.62%. What was sequenced was spleen. The source of these receptors is a female BALB/c mouse in good health. MHC haplotype of the strain: H2-d.

Remarks on this clone: Germline and junction disagree at one end, which may indicate a read error. Genes and germline come from the mouse. Read coverage stops 1 residue before the CDR3 terminus; the germline J gene supplies the remainder. V usage is TRBV5 and J usage is TRBJ2-7; no firm D call. Germline V gene sequence: CDR1 LGHNA, CDR2 YNLKQL (reference sequence). This CDR3 has 14 residues. This CDR3 reads CASSQETVSNEQYF. Incomplete CDR3 DNA: TGTGCCAGCAGCCAAGAAACAGTCTCCAATGAACAGTAC.

A note on this clone: Gene and germline names: mouse. With the read ending 1 residue before the CDR3 end, the germline J gene is used to fill in that end. The chain has TRBV13-2 and TRBJ2-7; 7 bases agree with TRBD1. Germline CDR1 NNHNN, CDR2 SYGAGS (reference sequence). The trim removed 2 bases at V and 5 bases at J, leaving 1 base unmatched. This CDR3 comprises 12 residues. The CDR3 DNA, read in part, is TGTGCCAGCGGTGAGACAGGGAATGAACAGTAC. Translation gives CASGETGNEQY. The entire CDR3 protein is CASGETGNEQYF.

On this clone: Mouse names are used for the genes. The CDR3 end lies 1 residue beyond the end of the read and is filled in from the germline J gene. The chain has TRBV31 and TRBJ2-4; D is possibly TRBD1 (6 bases). Trimming took 0 bases from V and 1 from J, leaving 8 bases between them. The CDR3 sequence is 14 residues long. The germline CDR1 and CDR2 sequences are GKSSPN and SITVG. The part of the CDR3 DNA that was read is TGTGCCTGGAGTCTAGCAGGGGGTCAAAACACCTTGTAC. It specifies CAWSLAGGQNTLY. The CDR3 in its entirety is CAWSLAGGQNTLYF.

Of note for this clone: Genes here carry mouse names. The CDR3 end falls 1 residue outside the read, so it is completed with the germline J gene. This chain links TRBV2 with TRBJ2-1; 7 bases agree with TRBD2. Germline CDR1 LGHNA, CDR2 YSYQKL. The CDR3 loop spans 16 amino acids. Germline trimming cut 0 bases from V and 0 bases from J; bases unmatched to any gene: 2. CDR3 DNA, as far as it was read: TGTGCCAGCAGCCAAGATCCTGGGGGTAACTATGCTGAGCAGTTC. Its translation: CASSQDPGGNYAEQF. The full CDR3 reads CASSQDPGGNYAEQFF.

As to this clone: Germline and genes here are mouse. The read ends 1 residue early relative to the CDR3; the germline J gene fills the gap. The chain couples TRBV31 to TRBJ2-1, with TRBD1 matching 7 bases. Trimming removed 1 base from V and 4 bases from J; junction bases left unmatched: 10. The CDR3 runs 16 residues. Germline V gene data show CDR1 as GKSSPN and CDR2 as SITVG. The sequenced part of the CDR3 DNA is TGTGCCTGGAGTCCCGTCCCGGGACAGATATATGCTGAGCAGTTC. Translated: CAWSPVPGQIYAEQF. The complete CDR3 protein is CAWSPVPGQIYAEQFF.

Details on this clone: Gene names and germline refer to mouse. From the germline J gene comes the end of the CDR3, since the read stops 1 residue before it. The chain employs TRBV24 and TRBJ2-7, with 7 bases that match TRBD2. Germline CDR1 is KGHTA and CDR2 is FRNEEI. Germline trimming cut 2 bases from V and 6 bases from J; bases unmatched to any gene: 7. This CDR3 spans 14 amino acids. Incomplete CDR3 DNA: TGTGCCAGCAGTCTGGGACTGGTGGTTCTTGAACAGTAC. It yields the protein CASSLGLVVLEQY. The full-length CDR3 reads as CASSLGLVVLEQYF.

This clone was counted only a few times. Mouse gene names apply. Coverage ceases 1 residue before the CDR3 finishes, and the germline J gene fills in the end. This rearrangement joins TRBV13-1 to TRBJ2-7, with 14 bases aligning to TRBD2. J gave up 3 bases and V 0 bases, and 5 bases lay outside the gene matches. From germline, CDR1 is NSHNY and CDR2 SYGAGN. There are 17 residues in the CDR3. The chain's CDR3 is CASSDARGLGGRYEQYF. Incomplete CDR3 DNA: TGTGCCAGCAGTGATGCACGGGGACTGGGGGGGCGCTATGAACAGTAC.

In regard to this clone: Gene names denote mouse genes. The read ends 1 residue before the CDR3 terminus; that terminus is restored from the germline J gene. V usage is TRBV13-2 and J usage is TRBJ2-3; 9 nucleotides align to TRBD2. Germline loops: CDR1 NNHNN, CDR2 SYGAGS (reference sequence). This CDR3 has 16 residues. Germline trimming cut 0 bases from V and 0 bases from J; bases unmatched to any gene: 2. The CDR3 loop reads CASGDDWGASAETLYF. The sequenced part of the CDR3 DNA is TGTGCCAGCGGTGATGACTGGGGGGCTAGTGCAGAAACGCTGTAT.

This clone turned up a few times. Gene names are mouse gene names. With the read ending 1 residue before the CDR3 end, the germline J gene is used to fill in that end. This chain uses TRBV19 with TRBJ1-3, with no clear D. The CDR3 spans 13 residues. Germline values: CDR1 FNHDT, CDR2 SITEND (reference sequence). Trimming removed 6 bases from V and 0 bases from J, with 7 bases in between. CDR3 bases read: TGTGCCAGCACCGCCAATTCTGGAAATACGCTCTAT. It specifies CASTANSGNTLY. The whole CDR3 sequence is CASTANSGNTLYF.

This clone occurred a few times. All gene names here are mouse names. Read data end 1 residue before the CDR3 end; the end is taken from the germline J gene. The rearrangement links TRBV13-2 to TRBJ1-5; 7 nucleotides agree with TRBD1. The CDR3 sequence is 13 residues long. The germline gives CDR1 NNHNN, CDR2 SYGAGS (reference sequence). The J segment lost 1 base and the V segment lost 9 bases, leaving 4 bases of the junction unmatched. This chain's CDR3 is CATGDRNNQAPLF. Incomplete CDR3 DNA: TGTGCCACGGGGGACAGAAACAACCAGGCTCCGCTT.

As for this clone: The genes and germline here are from mouse. The missing CDR3 end, 1 residue past where the read stops, is filled in from the germline J gene. The chain has TRBV24 and TRBJ1-2, with 7 bases aligning to TRBD1. The CDR3 has 10 amino acids. With 6 bases clipped from V and 9 bases from J, the junction kept 1 base outside the gene matches. From germline, CDR1 is KGHTA and CDR2 FRNEEI. CDR3 region: CASRTGNYTF. CDR3 DNA (partial): TGTGCCAGCAGGACAGGGAACTACACC.

A note on this clone: Genes here carry mouse names. The CDR3 end lies 1 residue beyond the end of the read and is filled in from the germline J gene. The V call is TRBV20, the J call TRBJ2-1, with 10 positions matching TRBD1. Germline trimming cut 1 base from V and 4 bases from J; bases unmatched to any gene: 1. CDR3 size: 14 residues. Germline CDR1 GFQATS, CDR2 STVNSAI. The DNA read from the CDR3 is TGTGGTGCTAGGGGGGACAGGGGATATGCTGAGCAGTTC. It codes for CGARGDRGYAEQF. The full CDR3 is CGARGDRGYAEQFF.

A word on this clone: Germline and genes: mouse. The CDR3 is cut off 1 residue early in the read; its end comes from the germline J gene. The chain employs TRBV13-1 and TRBJ2-5; D could derive from TRBD1 or TRBD2 (5 bases each). Germline loops: CDR1 NSHNY, CDR2 SYGAGN. The CDR3 runs 15 residues. Trimming took off 0 bases at V and 2 bases at J, with 10 bases between the two ends. The CDR3 spells CASSDGGGGQDTQYF. CDR3 DNA (partial): TGTGCCAGCAGTGATGGCGGGGGTGGCCAAGACACCCAGTAC.

In the case of this clone: Gene names denote mouse genes. The read terminates 1 residue ahead of where the CDR3 ends, so the germline J gene completes it. The V call is TRBV12-1, the J call TRBJ2-1; TRBD2 matches at 9 bases. V lost 0 bases, J lost 4 bases, and 3 bases stayed unmatched. This CDR3 contains 15 residues. Germline CDR1 is SGHSN and CDR2 is HYEKVE. The covered CDR3 bases are TGTGCCAGCTCTCTCGGGGACTGGGTGTATGCTGAGCAGTTC. Translation gives CASSLGDWVYAEQF. The CDR3 reads in full as CASSLGDWVYAEQFF.

Remarks on this clone: Relative to the germline gene, one junction end is altered; a read error may explain this. Genes and germline come from the mouse. The missing CDR3 end, 1 residue past where the read stops, is filled in from the germline J gene. The chain joins TRBV19 to TRBJ2-1; 7 nucleotides line up with TRBD2. The CDR3 sequence is 13 residues long. Germline V gene data show CDR1 as FNHDT and CDR2 as SITEND (reference sequence). Partial CDR3 DNA: TGTGCCAGCTGTATGGGGGGTTATGCTGAGCAGTTC. Its protein is CASCMGGYAEQF. The whole CDR3 protein reads CASCMGGYAEQFF. The full variable domain, in which reference TRBV19 and TRBJ2-1 provide the parts outside the CDR3, is GGIITQTPKFLIGQEGQKLTLKCQQNFNHDTMYWYRQDSGKGLRLIYYSITENDLQKGDLSEGYDASREKKSSFSLTVTSAQKNEMAVFLCASCMGGYAEQFFGPGTRLTVL.

Comment on this clone: The gene symbols are mouse symbols. The CDR3 goes on 1 residue after the read ends, and that part is filled in from the germline J gene. The rearrangement uses TRBV13-1 and TRBJ2-4; 10 bases align to TRBD2. Germline lookup yields CDR1 NSHNY and CDR2 SYGAGN. V trimming: 3 bases; J trimming: 6 bases; junction bases outside the gene matches: 4. CDR3 size: 14 residues. CDR3 DNA, as far as it was read: TGTGCCAGCAGTGTCGGGACTGGGGTTAACACCTTGTAC. Translated: CASSVGTGVNTLY. The entire CDR3 is CASSVGTGVNTLYF.

Points on this clone: The germline and genes are mouse ones. The missing CDR3 end, 1 residue past where the read stops, is filled in from the germline J gene. The chain carries TRBV2 and TRBJ1-2, with D perhaps matching TRBD1 (6 bases). V lost 0 bases and J lost 4, with 12 bases in between. CDR1 is LGHNA and CDR2 is YSYQKL in the germline V gene. The CDR3 extends over 15 amino acids. The CDR3 spells CASSQESGGGSDYTF. The sequenced part of the CDR3 DNA is TGTGCCAGCAGCCAAGAATCCGGGGGCGGCTCCGACTACACC. Combining the CDR3 with reference TRBV2 and TRBJ1-2 gives the whole variable domain DPKIIQKPKYLVAVTGSEKILICEQYLGHNAMYWYRQSAKKPLEFMFSYSYQKLMDNQTASSRFQPQSSKKNHLDLQITALKPDDSATYFCASSQESGGGSDYTFGSGTRLLVI.

A note on this clone: The genes and germline here are from mouse. The CDR3 bases that were read are TGTGCCAGCAGCCAAGATCGGGGGGCGCGAGACACCCAGTAC. Protein: CASSQDRGARDTQY. The CDR3 reads in full as CASSQDRGARDTQYF. V usage is TRBV5 and J usage is TRBJ2-5; D is possibly TRBD2 (7 bases). The DNA ends 1 residue before the CDR3 does, and the rest of the CDR3 is filled in from the germline J gene. The CDR3 is 15 residues long. The germline V and J ends were trimmed by 0 bases and 5 bases, with 12 bases remaining between them. CDR1 and CDR2 from the germline V gene are LGHNA and YNLKQL (reference sequence).

Note on this clone: Gene names and germline refer to mouse. Read data end 1 residue before the CDR3 end; the end is taken from the germline J gene. The chain joins TRBV13-3 to TRBJ2-1; 7 nucleotides agree with TRBD2. The germline CDR1 and CDR2 sequences are NNHDY and SYVADS. Trimming took 1 base from V and 5 from J; bases not matched to a gene: 3. This CDR3 has 14 residues. This CDR3 reads CASSDTTGDAEQFF. The sequenced part of the CDR3 DNA is TGTGCCAGCAGTGATACCACTGGGGATGCTGAGCAGTTC.

Turning to this clone: The gene names given are mouse names. The CDR3 is cut off 1 residue early in the read; its end comes from the germline J gene. V and J are TRBV20 and TRBJ1-4, with D hard to call. This CDR3 comprises 12 residues. Per germline, CDR1 GFQATS and CDR2 STVNSAI. V was shortened by 3 bases and J by 0 bases, with 2 bases between the two germline ends. CDR3: CGASISNERLFF. The sequenced CDR3 bases are TGTGGTGCTAGCATTTCCAACGAAAGATTATTT.

With respect to this clone: The gene symbols are mouse symbols. With the read ending 1 residue before the CDR3 end, the germline J gene is used to fill in that end. The rearrangement uses TRBV4 and TRBJ2-3; possible D gene TRBD1, 6 bases. Deletions cut 5 bases from V and 0 bases from J, with 12 bases between. Germline V gene data show CDR1 as LGHDT and CDR2 as YNNKQL (reference sequence). The CDR3 consists of 15 residues. The CDR3 DNA, read in part, is TGTGCCAGCAGCCGCCGGGACATTAGTGCAGAAACGCTGTAT. This translates into CASSRRDISAETLY. Given in full, the CDR3 is CASSRRDISAETLYF.